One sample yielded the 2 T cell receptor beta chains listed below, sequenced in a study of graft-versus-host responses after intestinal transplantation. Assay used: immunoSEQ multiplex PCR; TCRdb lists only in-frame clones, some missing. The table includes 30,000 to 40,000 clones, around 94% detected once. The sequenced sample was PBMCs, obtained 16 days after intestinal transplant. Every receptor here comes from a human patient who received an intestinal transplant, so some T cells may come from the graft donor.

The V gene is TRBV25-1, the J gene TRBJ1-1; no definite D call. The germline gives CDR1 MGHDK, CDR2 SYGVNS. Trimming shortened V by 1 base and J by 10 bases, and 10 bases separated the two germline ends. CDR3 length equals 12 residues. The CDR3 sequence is CASSELTGGAFF. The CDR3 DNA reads TGTGCCAGCAGTGAATTGACCGGCGGAGCTTTCTTT. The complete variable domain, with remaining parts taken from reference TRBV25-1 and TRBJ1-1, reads EADIYQTPRYLVIGTGKKITLECSQTMGHDKMYWYQQDPGMELHLIHYSYGVNSTEKGDLSSESTVSRIRTEHFPLTLESARPSHTSQYLCASSELTGGAFFGQGTRLTVV.

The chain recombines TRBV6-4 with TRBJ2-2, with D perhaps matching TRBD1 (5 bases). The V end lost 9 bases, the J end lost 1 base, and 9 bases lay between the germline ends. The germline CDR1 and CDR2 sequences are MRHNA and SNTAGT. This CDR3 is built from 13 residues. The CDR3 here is CASSQGNTGELFF. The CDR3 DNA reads TGTGCCAGTTCTCAGGGGAACACCGGGGAGCTGTTTTTT.